Listed here is a single TCR beta chain. Its antigen remains unknown. One end of the junction varies from germline; a read error may be responsible. This record belongs to a study of T cells in Graves' hyperthyroidism and ophthalmopathy. Overall study findings and caveats: Model predictions of ophthalmopathy came a median approximately 6.5 months before onset. Most expanded thyroid clonotypes above 0.001 also appeared in blood.

Stability of Graves' hyperthyroidism was defined as absent ophthalmopathy progression within 18 months. For the diagnoses, clinical symptoms, serum thyroxine and TRAb, thyroid ultrasound and orbital computed tomography were used. Germline CDR1 and CDR2: LGHDT and YNNKEL (reference sequence). The CDR3 runs to 15 residues. TCR beta CDR3 regions were amplified from RNA. Using the HTBI primer set, a first-round RT-PCR was run on the TCR CDR3. TCRdb reprocessed the multiplex PCR reads via MiXCR and lists one record per CDR3 protein. This table holds roughly 750,000 distinct CDR3 sequences, about a sixth found once.

This chain connects TRBV3-1 to TRBJ2-1; TRBD2 aligns across 13 bases. Sequencing was carried out using blood. This sequence was found in a man aged 18 to 30 with Graves' hyperthyroidism. The CDR3 region is CASSIGLAGVYERFF. CDR3 sequence (DNA): TGTGCCAGCAGCATCGGACTAGCGGGAGTGTATGAGCGGTTCTTC.